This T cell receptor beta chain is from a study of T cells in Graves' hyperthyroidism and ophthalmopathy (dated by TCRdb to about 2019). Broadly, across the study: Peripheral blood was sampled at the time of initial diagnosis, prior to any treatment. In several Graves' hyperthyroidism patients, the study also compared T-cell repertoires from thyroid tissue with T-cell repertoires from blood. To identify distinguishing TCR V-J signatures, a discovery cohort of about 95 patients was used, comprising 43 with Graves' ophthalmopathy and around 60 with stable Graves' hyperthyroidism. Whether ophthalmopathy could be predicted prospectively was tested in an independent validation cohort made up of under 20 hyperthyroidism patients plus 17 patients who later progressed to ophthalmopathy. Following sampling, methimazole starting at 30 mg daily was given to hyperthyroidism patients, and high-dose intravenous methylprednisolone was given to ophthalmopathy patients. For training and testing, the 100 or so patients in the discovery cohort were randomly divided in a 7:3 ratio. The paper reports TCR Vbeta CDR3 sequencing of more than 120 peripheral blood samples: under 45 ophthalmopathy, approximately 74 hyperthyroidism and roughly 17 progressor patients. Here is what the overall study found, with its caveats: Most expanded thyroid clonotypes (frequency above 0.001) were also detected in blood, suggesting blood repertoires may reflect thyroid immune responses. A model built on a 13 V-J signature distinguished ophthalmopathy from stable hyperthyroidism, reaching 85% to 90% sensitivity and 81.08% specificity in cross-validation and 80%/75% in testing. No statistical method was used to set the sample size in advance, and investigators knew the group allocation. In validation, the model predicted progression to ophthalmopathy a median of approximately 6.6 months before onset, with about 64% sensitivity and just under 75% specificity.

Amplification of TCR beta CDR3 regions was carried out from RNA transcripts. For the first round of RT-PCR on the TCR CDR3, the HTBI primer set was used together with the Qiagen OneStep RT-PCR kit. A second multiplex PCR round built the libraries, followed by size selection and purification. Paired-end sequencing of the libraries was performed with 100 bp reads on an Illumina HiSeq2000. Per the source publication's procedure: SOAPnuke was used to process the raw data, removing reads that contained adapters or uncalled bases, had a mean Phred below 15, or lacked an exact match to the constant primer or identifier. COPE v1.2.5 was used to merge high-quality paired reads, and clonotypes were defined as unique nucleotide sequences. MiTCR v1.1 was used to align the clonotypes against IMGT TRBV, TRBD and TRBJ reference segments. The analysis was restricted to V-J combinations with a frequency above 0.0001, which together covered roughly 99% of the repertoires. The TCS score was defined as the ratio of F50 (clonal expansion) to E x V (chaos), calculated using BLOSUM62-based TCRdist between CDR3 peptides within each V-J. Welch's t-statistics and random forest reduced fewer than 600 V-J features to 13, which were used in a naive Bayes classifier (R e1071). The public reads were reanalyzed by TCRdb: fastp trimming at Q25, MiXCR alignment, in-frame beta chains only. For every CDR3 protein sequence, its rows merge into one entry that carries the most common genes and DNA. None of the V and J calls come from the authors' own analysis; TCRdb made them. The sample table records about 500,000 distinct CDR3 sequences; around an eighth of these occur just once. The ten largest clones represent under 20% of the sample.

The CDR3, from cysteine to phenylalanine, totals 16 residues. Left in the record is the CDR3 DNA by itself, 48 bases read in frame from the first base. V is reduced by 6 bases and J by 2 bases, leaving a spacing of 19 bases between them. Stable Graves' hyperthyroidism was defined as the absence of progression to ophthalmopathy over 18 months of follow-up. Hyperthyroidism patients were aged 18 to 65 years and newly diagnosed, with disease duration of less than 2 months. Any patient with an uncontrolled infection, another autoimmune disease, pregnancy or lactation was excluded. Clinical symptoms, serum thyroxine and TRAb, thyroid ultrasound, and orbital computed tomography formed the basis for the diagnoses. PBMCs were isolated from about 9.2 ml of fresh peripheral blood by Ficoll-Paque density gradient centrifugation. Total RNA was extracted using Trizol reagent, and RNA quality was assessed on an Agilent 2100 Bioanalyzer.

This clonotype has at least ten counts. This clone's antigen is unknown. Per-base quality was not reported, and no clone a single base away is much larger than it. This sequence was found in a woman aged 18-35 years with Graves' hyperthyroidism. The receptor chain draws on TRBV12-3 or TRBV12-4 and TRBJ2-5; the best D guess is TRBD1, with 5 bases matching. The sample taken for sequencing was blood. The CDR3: CASRLYGRGGQETQYF. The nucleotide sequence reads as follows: TGTGCCAGCAGACTGTACGGAAGGGGTGGACAAGAGACCCAGTACTTC.